This T cell receptor beta chain was retrieved from a study of OX40 agonist ivuxolimab in advanced cancers. Turning to the overall study: The costimulatory receptor OX40 (CD134) was targeted by ivuxolimab, a fully human IgG2 agonistic monoclonal antibody. Intravenous ivuxolimab was administered to patients every 2 weeks at six dose levels: 0.01, 0.1, 0.3, 1.5, 3 and 10 mg/kg. Of the roughly 51 patients in dose escalation, about 20 had hepatocellular carcinoma, approximately 15 had melanoma, 9 had renal cell carcinoma and 9 had head and neck cancer. The dose-escalation cohort was about 83% male with a mean age of about 58 years, ranging from about 20 to 85. Patients were allowed to have had prior anti-PD-1, anti-PD-L1 or anti-CTLA-4 therapy, and approximately 40% of the dose-escalation patients had previously received checkpoint inhibitors. Partial responses were achieved by three dose-escalation patients, of whom one had hepatocellular carcinoma and two had cutaneous melanoma. Peripheral TCRbeta sequencing aimed to test whether ivuxolimab altered TCR sequence diversity and caused clonal T-cell expansion. The paper covers the monotherapy dose-escalation part of the phase I ivuxolimab trial, which included N = 52 patients. Overall results and qualifications from the work: At doses of 0.1 to 3.0 mg/kg, clonal expansion of both CD4+ and CD8+ blood T cells was observed from baseline to week 6. After ivuxolimab, more expanded clones were found on average in CD8+ T cells than in CD4+ T cells. Which antigens the clonally expanded peripheral T cells were specific for was not determined. In partial responders in the 0.1-3.0 mg/kg groups, normalized peripheral clonal expansion was found to be among the lowest, especially among CD8+ T cells. Low levels of normalized T-cell clonal expansion were also seen in some nonresponding patients.

A word on this clone: Its cognate antigen has yet to be identified. It has no much larger one-base neighbor in the sample; base qualities were not kept.

The germline V gene gives CDR1 as SGHRS and CDR2 as YFSETQ. The germline ends are 11 bases apart after V is trimmed by 0 bases and J by 8 bases. The CDR3 measures 13 amino acids from cysteine to phenylalanine. Just the 39-base CDR3 DNA is kept, in frame starting at base 1. Patients with a history of autoimmune disease or receiving systemic immunosuppression were excluded from the trial. Peripheral blood for TCR sequencing was collected from all dose cohorts at baseline, on cycle 4 day 1, and on cycle 7 day 1. Samples were obtained from an open-label, multicenter, first-in-human phase I dose-escalation trial of ivuxolimab. Adults with locally advanced or metastatic melanoma, renal cell, hepatocellular, or head and neck squamous cell carcinoma were enrolled in the trial. CD4+ and CD8+ T cells were sorted separately from peripheral blood before TCR sequencing. For sequencing of the TCRbeta CDR3 region, genomic DNA was extracted from the sorted cells. The immunoSEQ Assay was used for sequencing of TCRbeta CDR3 regions. Entries here come from immuneACCESS through TCRdb and include only in-frame sequences with V and J called. Some clones fail to appear in such tables; in the studies checked, an unresolved V gene covers under half of the shortfall, and the cause of the remainder is unknown. The sample has about 54,000 clones on record, 75% to 90% of them singletons. The ten top clones hold over 1.1% of the sample.

The chain joins TRBV5-1 to TRBJ1-2; too little of a D gene remains to name it. The source was CD4+ or CD8+ T cells sorted from blood, collected in a trial of the OX40 agonist ivuxolimab. This sequence originates from an adult with an advanced solid tumor such as melanoma, head and neck, liver or kidney cancer. At the DNA level, the sequence is TGCGCCAGCAGCTTGGGGGTCAAAGGGGGCTACACCTTC. It is translated as CASSLGVKGGYTF.